This TCR beta chain was profiled in a study of CD8+CD57+ T cells in acquired aplastic anemia. Across the study: CD4+ and CD8+ cells, once sorted, gave DNA averaging around 3.4 ug.

Genomic DNA templated the TCR beta VDJ and CDR3 profiling. TCRdb re-called the reads with MiXCR, one entry per CDR3 protein. The top ten hold around 13% of the sample, which has about 180,000 distinct CDR3 sequences, 48% seen once. Notes on this clonotype: The antigen is unknown.

This CDR3 comprises 11 residues. V shed 6 bases and J shed 5 bases, with 10 bases lying between them. Germline lookup yields CDR1 DFQATT and CDR2 SNEGSKA (reference sequence). The study, taken as a whole, reports: Both patients and controls carried the same twenty-nine CD8+ CDR3 sequences. With respect to CD8+ Simpson's diversity, patients and controls did not differ significantly.

For sequencing, patients were chosen who had shown expansion of CD8+CD57+ cells by flow cytometry. Patients uniformly had severe acquired aplastic anemia. Sample: sorted CD4+, CD8+, or CD8+CD57+ T cells (not recorded which) from PBMCs. The TCR sequence derives from a human donor with aplastic anemia. The rearrangement uses TRBV20-1 and TRBJ1-1; possibly TRBD1 for D (5 bases). The chain's CDR3 is CSATRGTEAFF. The CDR3 DNA reads as TGCAGTGCCACAAGGGGAACTGAAGCTTTCTTT.